This T cell receptor beta chain was sequenced during a study of blood T cell repertoires in COVID-19. Across the study: Material from acute and convalescent COVID-19 was sourced from the United States, Italy and Spain. T cells, B-cell-depleted T cells, or PBMCs provided the cDNA or gDNA that served as material.

Trimming cost V 4 bases and J 6 bases; bases outside gene matches: 6. CDR1 and CDR2 from the germline V gene are SGHNT and YYREEE (reference sequence). There are 15 residues in the CDR3. Per the authors' pipeline: Cell counts per sample came from amplifying reference gene primers. Some clones are missing from TCRdb's copy, which holds only in-frame ones; the method was immunoSEQ multiplex PCR. That table is the source of V, J and clone size, and D and trimming were worked out from the DNA. The sample contains around 180,000 clones, approximately 78% of which appear only once. Enrollment of patients from Seattle took place during active infection, with longitudinal follow-up.

V and J are TRBV5-4 and TRBJ2-1, with 11 positions matching TRBD2. Material: peripheral blood. This TCR derives from a woman older than 75 with COVID-19, enrolled during active disease. CDR3 nucleotides: TGTGCCAGCAGCCTAACTAGCGGGAGAAGCAATGAGCAGTTCTTC. Translation gives CASSLTSGRSNEQFF. The full variable domain, rest sourced from reference TRBV5-4 and TRBJ2-1, is ETGVTQSPTHLIKTRGQQVTLRCSSQSGHNTVSWYQQALGQGPQFIFQYYREEENGRGNFPPRFSGLQFPNYSSELNVNALELDDSALYLCASSLTSGRSNEQFFGPGTRLTVL.